This note documents a single T cell receptor beta chain sequence. This record belongs to a study of PD-L1 blockade in urothelial cancer. Overall study: In 2014 therapy began: atezolizumab 1,200 mg intravenously every 3 weeks. Most patients, about nine tenths of the roughly 29, were males with bladder-origin cancer.

Time point noted: peripheral blood 6 weeks after treatment start. CDR1 is GTSNPN and CDR2 is SVGIG in the germline V gene (reference sequence). This CDR3 contains 15 residues. Trimming left V 1 base short and J 0 bases short, with 7 bases between. Profiled with immunoSEQ multiplex PCR; TCRdb holds only in-frame clones, not every one. This sample has about 45,000 clones, with roughly 85% found just once. This clonotype originated in a man aged 60 to 75 with urothelial cancer. The chain joins TRBV30 to TRBJ1-6, with no clear D. The source material was PBMCs, sampled around atezolizumab (anti-PD-L1) treatment. CDR3 region: CAWSDYSSYNSPLHF. The CDR3 coding sequence is TGTGCCTGGAGTGACTATAGCTCCTATAATTCACCCCTCCACTTT.